These 8 T cell receptor beta chains originate from one sample sequenced in a study of response to subunit inactivated influenza vaccine. TCRdb re-called the RT-PCR reads through MiXCR, storing one row per CDR3 protein. Here the sample spans about 800,000 distinct CDR3 sequences, about 20% being singletons. The sequencing here drew on PBMCs from blood, taken less than 6 days after vaccination. Receptors originate from a man in his fifties or sixties who received an inactivated influenza vaccine.

This clonotype has at least ten counts. The gene calls are TRBV28 and TRBJ2-5; D is ambiguous. Germline V lookup: CDR1 MDHEN, CDR2 SYDVKM. V shed 3 bases and J shed 2 bases, with 7 bases lying between them. CDR3 size: 13 residues. Here the CDR3 DNA reads TGTGCCAGCAGTTTTGTGGTTCAAGAGACCCAGTACTTC. It codes for CASSFVVQETQYF.

J is TRBJ1-2 and V is TRBV28; no firm D call. V was shortened by 4 bases and J by 4 bases, with 16 bases between the two germline ends. The CDR3 sequence is 15 residues long. Germline CDR1 is MDHEN and CDR2 is SYDVKM. Here the CDR3 reads CASSSPGGFTYGYTF. The CDR3 DNA is TGTGCCAGCAGTTCCCCGGGTGGCTTTACCTATGGCTACACCTTC.

This clonotype was observed a few times. The chain has TRBV7-9 and TRBJ2-5; TRBD1 aligns across 8 bases. Germline CDR1 reads SEHNR; CDR2 reads FQNEAQ (reference sequence). CDR3 length equals 15 residues. V trimming: 7 bases; J trimming: 1 base; junction bases outside the gene matches: 8. CDR3 sequence: CASILAGQAQETQYF. The CDR3 DNA follows: TGTGCCAGCATACTTGCGGGACAGGCCCAAGAGACCCAGTACTTC.

The sample holds many counts of this clonotype. The J gene is TRBJ2-3, the V gene TRBV10-3; D call uncertain. The germline V gene encodes CDR1 ENHRY and CDR2 SYGVKD. There are 12 residues in the CDR3. V lost 10 bases to trimming and J lost 2 bases, with 10 bases between them. The CDR3 region is CATAGNTDTQYF. In DNA form, the CDR3 reads TGTGCCACCGCCGGAAACACAGATACGCAGTATTTT.

This clonotype was seen a handful of times. The chain carries TRBV27 and TRBJ1-2, with D perhaps matching TRBD1 (5 bases). CDR3 length equals 13 residues. Germline loops: CDR1 MNHEY, CDR2 SMNVEV (reference sequence). The V end was cut by 7 bases, the J end by 8 bases, with 17 bases between. Here the CDR3 DNA reads TGTGCCAGCACCCCGTCCGGGGGTTGGGGCTACACCTTC. Encoded protein: CASTPSGGWGYTF.

The CDR3 nucleotides are TGTGCCAGCAGTCCACTAGCGGAGATCTACGAGCAGTACTTC. Translation gives CASSPLAEIYEQYF. V usage is TRBV6-2 or TRBV6-3 and J usage is TRBJ2-7; 8 nucleotides match TRBD2. Per germline, CDR1 MNHEY and CDR2 SVGEGT. The CDR3 contains 14 residues. Trimming took 5 bases from V and 3 from J; bases not matched to a gene: 6.

The chain combines TRBV10-3 with TRBJ2-6; D perhaps matches TRBD1 (5 bases). V lost 0 bases and J lost 1, with 13 bases in between. Germline lookup yields CDR1 ENHRY and CDR2 SYGVKD. The CDR3 consists of 18 residues. The CDR3 loop is CAISESRALLSGANVLTF. The CDR3 DNA reads TGTGCCATCAGTGAGTCCAGGGCCCTCCTTTCTGGGGCCAACGTCCTGACTTTC.

The J gene is TRBJ2-7, the V gene TRBV15, with D perhaps matching TRBD1 or TRBD2 (6 bases each). Trimming pared 3 bases from V and 3 bases from J, leaving 15 bases between. This CDR3 comprises 15 residues. Germline V lookup: CDR1 LNHNV, CDR2 YYDKDF (reference sequence). CDR3 in amino acids: CATSSRRGVGYEQYF. CDR3 DNA: TGTGCCACCAGCAGCCGAAGGGGGGTTGGCTACGAGCAGTACTTC.